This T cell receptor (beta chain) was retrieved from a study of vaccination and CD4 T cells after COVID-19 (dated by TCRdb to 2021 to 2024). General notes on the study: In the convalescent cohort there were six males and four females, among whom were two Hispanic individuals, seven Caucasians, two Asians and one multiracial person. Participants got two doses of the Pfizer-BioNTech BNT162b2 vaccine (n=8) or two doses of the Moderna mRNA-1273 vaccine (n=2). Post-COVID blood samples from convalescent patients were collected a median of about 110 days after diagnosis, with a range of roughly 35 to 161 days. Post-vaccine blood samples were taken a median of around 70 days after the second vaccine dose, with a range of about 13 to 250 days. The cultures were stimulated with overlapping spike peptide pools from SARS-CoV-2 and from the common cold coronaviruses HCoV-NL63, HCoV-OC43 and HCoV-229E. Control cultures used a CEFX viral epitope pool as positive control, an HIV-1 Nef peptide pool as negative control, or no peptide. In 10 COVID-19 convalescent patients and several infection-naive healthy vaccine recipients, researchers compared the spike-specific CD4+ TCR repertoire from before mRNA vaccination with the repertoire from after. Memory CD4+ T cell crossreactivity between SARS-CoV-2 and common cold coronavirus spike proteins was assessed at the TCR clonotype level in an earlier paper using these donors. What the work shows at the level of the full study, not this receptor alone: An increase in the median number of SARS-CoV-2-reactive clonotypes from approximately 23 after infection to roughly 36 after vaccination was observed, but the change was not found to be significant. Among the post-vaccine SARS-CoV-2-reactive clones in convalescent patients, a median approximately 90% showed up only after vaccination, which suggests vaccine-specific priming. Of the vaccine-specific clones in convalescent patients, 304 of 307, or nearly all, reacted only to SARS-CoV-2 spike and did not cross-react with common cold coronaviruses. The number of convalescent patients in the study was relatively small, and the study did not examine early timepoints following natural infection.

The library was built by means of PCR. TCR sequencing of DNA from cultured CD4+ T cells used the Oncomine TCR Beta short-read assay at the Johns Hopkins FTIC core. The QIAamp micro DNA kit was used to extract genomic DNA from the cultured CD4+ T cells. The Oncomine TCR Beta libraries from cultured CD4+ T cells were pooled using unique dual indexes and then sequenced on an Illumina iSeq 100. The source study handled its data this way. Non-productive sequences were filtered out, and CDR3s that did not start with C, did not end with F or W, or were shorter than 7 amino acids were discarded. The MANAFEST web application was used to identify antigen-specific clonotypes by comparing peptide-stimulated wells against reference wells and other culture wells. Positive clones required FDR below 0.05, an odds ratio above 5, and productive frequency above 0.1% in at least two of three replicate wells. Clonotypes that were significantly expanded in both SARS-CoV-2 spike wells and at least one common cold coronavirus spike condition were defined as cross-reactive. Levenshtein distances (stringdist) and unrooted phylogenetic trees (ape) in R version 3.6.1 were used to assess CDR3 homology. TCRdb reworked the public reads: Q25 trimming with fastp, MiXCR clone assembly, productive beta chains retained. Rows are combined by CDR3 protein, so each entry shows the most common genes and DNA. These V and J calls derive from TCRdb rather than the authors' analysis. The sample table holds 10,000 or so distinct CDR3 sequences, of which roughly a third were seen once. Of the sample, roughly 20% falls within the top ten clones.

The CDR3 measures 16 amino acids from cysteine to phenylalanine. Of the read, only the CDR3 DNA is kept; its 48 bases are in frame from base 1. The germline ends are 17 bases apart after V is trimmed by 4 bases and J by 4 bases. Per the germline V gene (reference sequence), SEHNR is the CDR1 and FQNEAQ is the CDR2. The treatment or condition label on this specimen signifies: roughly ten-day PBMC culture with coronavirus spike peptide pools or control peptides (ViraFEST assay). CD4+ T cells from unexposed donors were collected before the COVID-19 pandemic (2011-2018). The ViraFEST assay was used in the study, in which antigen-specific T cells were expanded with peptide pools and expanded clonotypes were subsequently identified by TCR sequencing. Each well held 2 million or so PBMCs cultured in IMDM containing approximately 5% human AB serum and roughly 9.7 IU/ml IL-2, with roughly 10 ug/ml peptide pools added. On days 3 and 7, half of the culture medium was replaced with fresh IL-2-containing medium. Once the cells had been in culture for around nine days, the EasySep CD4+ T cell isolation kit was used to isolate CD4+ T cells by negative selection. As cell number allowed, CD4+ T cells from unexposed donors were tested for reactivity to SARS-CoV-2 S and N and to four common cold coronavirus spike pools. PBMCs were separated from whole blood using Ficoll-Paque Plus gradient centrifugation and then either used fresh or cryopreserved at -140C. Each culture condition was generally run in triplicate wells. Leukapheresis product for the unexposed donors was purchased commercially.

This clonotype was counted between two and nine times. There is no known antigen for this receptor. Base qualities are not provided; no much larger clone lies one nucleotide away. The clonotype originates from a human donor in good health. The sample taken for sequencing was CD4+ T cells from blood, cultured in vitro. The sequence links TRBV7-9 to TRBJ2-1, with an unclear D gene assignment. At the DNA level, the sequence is TGTGCCAGCAGCTCTCCGGCCCCTTCTTCTTACAATGAGCAGTTCTTC. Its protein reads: CASSSPAPSSYNEQFF.